This T cell receptor (beta chain) was found in a study of human T cells and chemical hapten exposure. As for the study in general: A roughly 2 cm by roughly 2 cm inner upper arm patch received 2% DPC for sensitization. During the roughly 25-week study period, patients had diphenylcyclopropenone applied to the scalp every week.

The sample's time point: patch test 1, 2 weeks after DPC sensitization. Regarding treatment: therapeutic diphenylcyclopropenone sensitization with weekly scalp DPC. CDR3 length: 13 residues. V lost 2 bases, J lost 7 bases, and 3 bases stayed unmatched. The V gene's germline CDR1 is MNHNS and CDR2 SASEGT. In the study's own analysis: With a range of 23,224 to 690,600, the median per sample was roughly 97,000 TCRs. TCRdb fed the RACE reads into MiXCR, producing one record per CDR3 protein. The V and J calls and clone size are TCRdb's, not the authors'. In the table there are 75,000 to 90,000 distinct CDR3 sequences, 6% to 9% of which are singletons. This clonotype was recorded at least ten times.

The rearrangement uses TRBV6-1 and TRBJ2-7, with TRBD1 matching 9 bases. The sequenced sample was whole blood, obtained in connection with sensitization to the hapten diphenylcyclopropenone (DPC). The TCR originated in a woman in her twenties or thirties with alopecia areata. Some clones in this sample may be carry-over from other donors' samples. CDR3 protein: CASSERDRGEQYF. CDR3 sequence (DNA): TGTGCCAGCAGTGAAAGAGACAGGGGGGAGCAGTACTTC.